The next 13 T cell receptor beta chains were all read from a single sample in a study of blood T cells in healthy people across ages. For the second PCR, which ran for about 7 to 11 cycles, a sample-barcoded 5' primer and a J-beta primer mix were used. MiXCR, run by TCRdb on the 5' RACE reads, gives a single entry per CDR3 protein. The repertoire consists of 1 million or so distinct CDR3 sequences, with about 23% occurring once and the leading ten covering around 0.75%. This sample was also put to use in a study of T cells of mothers and their children.

Sequenced sample: blood. These receptors were taken from a girl aged 2-10 years in good health.

Details on this clonotype: The junction differs from germline at one of its ends, possibly a read error. This chain connects TRBV6-5 to TRBJ2-3; TRBD2 aligns across 7 bases. The CDR3 contains 15 residues. CDR1 is MNHEY, CDR2 SVGAGI, per germline. The CDR3 loop reads CASSYSGGLGDTRYF. DNA of the CDR3: TGTGCCAGCAGTTACTCGGGAGGGCTAGGGGATACGCGGTATTTT.

V usage is TRBV11-2 and J usage is TRBJ2-1; possible D gene TRBD1, 5 bases. V was cut by 3 bases and J by 9 bases, with 24 bases left in between. CDR3 size: 17 residues. Germline V gene data show CDR1 as SGHAT and CDR2 as FQNNGV. The CDR3 sequence is CASSFWSTVPTGGEQFF. For the CDR3, the DNA is TGTGCCAGCAGCTTCTGGTCGACAGTCCCCACTGGTGGTGAGCAGTTCTTC.

The rearrangement links TRBV20-1 to TRBJ2-4; TRBD2 is a possible D gene (5 bases). Trimming removed 1 base at V and 4 bases at J, with 14 bases between. The V gene's germline CDR1 is DFQATT and CDR2 SNEGSKA (reference sequence). CDR3 length: 15 amino acids. CDR3 DNA: TGCAGTGCTAGAGCGGGGTCGCCGGGGAAAAACATTCAGTACTTC. Its translation: CSARAGSPGKNIQYF.

This clonotype showed up just a few times. The gene calls are TRBV20-1 and TRBJ2-5; no clear D gene. Germline CDR1 reads DFQATT; CDR2 reads SNEGSKA (reference sequence). V was pared by 4 bases and J by 5 bases, with 23 bases between. The CDR3 runs to 16 residues. For the CDR3, the DNA is TGCAGTGCTACAAATACCCCCACACCCTCAAGGGAGACCCAGTACTTC. This translates into CSATNTPTPSRETQYF.

This CDR3 reads CASSWSSGRVKIREQYF. CDR3 nucleotide sequence: TGTGCCAGCAGTTGGTCTAGCGGGAGAGTCAAGATCCGCGAGCAGTACTTC. This chain connects TRBV6-2 or TRBV6-3 to TRBJ2-7, with 10 bases aligning to TRBD2. J gave up 6 bases and V 4 bases, and 15 bases lay outside the gene matches. This CDR3 has 17 residues. Per germline, CDR1 MNHEY and CDR2 SVGEGT.

This clonotype was detected only a few times. The genes are TRBV12-3 or TRBV12-4 and TRBJ1-4; no reliable D call. The CDR3 contains 14 residues. The V and J ends lost 8 bases and 6 bases respectively, with 16 bases between them. The CDR3 DNA sequence: TGTGCCAGCTCTGCCTGGGCAGGCGATGAAAAACTGTTTTTT. Translating it yields CASSAWAGDEKLFF.

A few counts support this clonotype. The chain employs TRBV7-9 and TRBJ2-2; TRBD2 is a possible D gene (6 bases). Germline lookup yields CDR1 SEHNR and CDR2 FQNEAQ (reference sequence). The CDR3 is 15 residues long. Trimming removed 6 bases at V and 3 bases at J, with 14 bases between. In nucleotides, the CDR3 is TGTGCCAGCAGTCAATGGTCGGGGGACACCGGGGAGCTGTTTTTT. Translated, it gives CASSQWSGDTGELFF.

Comments on this clonotype: Mismatch with germline at one junction end may stem from a read error. The chain joins TRBV20-1 to TRBJ2-5; either TRBD1 or TRBD2 may supply D (5 bases each). The tail of the sequence fits TRBJ2-7 better, so the J call may be wrong. The CDR3 length is 13 residues. Germline V CDR1 and CDR2: DFQATT, SNEGSKA (reference sequence). CDR3 in DNA: TGCAGCGCTAGAGGGGCTTTGATATACGAGCAGTACTTC. It specifies CSARGALIYEQYF.

This clonotype was observed a handful of times. The chain combines TRBV5-6 with TRBJ1-2; D gene unclear. V lost 7 bases and J 1 base, leaving 11 bases between the germline ends. CDR1 is SGHDT and CDR2 is YYEEEE in the germline V gene. The CDR3 covers 13 residues. The CDR3 protein is CASGPLLNYGYTF. As DNA, the CDR3 is TGTGCCAGCGGCCCGCTTCTTAACTATGGCTACACCTTC.

V usage is TRBV20-1 and J usage is TRBJ2-5; D call uncertain. Trimming took 3 bases from V and 10 from J, leaving 12 bases between them. The CDR3 is 11 residues long. CDR1 and CDR2 (germline): DFQATT, SNEGSKA (reference sequence). The CDR3 reads CSARDGMGQYF. CDR3 DNA sequence: TGCAGTGCTAGGGATGGGATGGGCCAGTACTTC.

V gene TRBV6-5 combines with J gene TRBJ1-1; D ambiguous. Germline V gene data show CDR1 as MNHEY and CDR2 as SVGAGI. V lost 1 base and J 4 bases, leaving 13 bases between the germline ends. The CDR3 spans 15 residues. DNA for the CDR3: TGTGCCAGCAGTTACTATTGGGGTTTCGGCACTGAAGCTTTCTTT. As protein: CASSYYWGFGTEAFF.

This clonotype occurred a few times. The chain recombines TRBV6-1 with TRBJ2-2; D may be TRBD1 (6 bases). Germline assignment: CDR1 MNHNS and CDR2 SASEGT. This CDR3 region has 14 residues. V lost 7 bases and J 4 bases, leaving 13 bases between the germline ends. The DNA of the CDR3 is TGTGCCAGCATGATTCAGGGGAGCACCGGGGAGCTGTTTTTT. Translated, it gives CASMIQGSTGELFF.

This chain connects TRBV12-3 or TRBV12-4 to TRBJ1-4; D is unresolved. Between the trimmed V and J ends, which lost 7 bases and 6 bases, there was a span of 21 bases. The CDR3 is 16 residues long. CDR3 sequence: CASIFRWASLDEKLFF. The CDR3, as DNA: TGTGCCAGCATCTTTCGCTGGGCCTCGTTGGATGAAAAACTGTTTTTT.